This TCR beta chain stems from a study of T cell changes during pregnancy in multiple sclerosis. Generated by immunoSEQ multiplex PCR, the TCRdb table keeps only in-frame clones and is missing some. In the table there are under 55,000 clones, roughly nine tenths of which are singletons. The CDR3 has 15 amino acids. The germline V gene has CDR1 MRHNA and CDR2 SNTAGT. The V segment lost 3 bases and the J segment 4 bases; nucleotides outside the gene matches: 2. This TCR was recovered from a female donor with multiple sclerosis, enrolled in a pregnancy study. Sequencing used CD8+ T cells from peripheral blood mononuclear cells, obtained after pregnancy. V usage is TRBV6-4 and J usage is TRBJ2-3; 12 positions match TRBD2. The CDR3 DNA is TGTGCCAGCAGTGAGTCTAGCGGGGGGGCAGATACGCAGTATTTT. Protein product: CASSESSGGADTQYF.